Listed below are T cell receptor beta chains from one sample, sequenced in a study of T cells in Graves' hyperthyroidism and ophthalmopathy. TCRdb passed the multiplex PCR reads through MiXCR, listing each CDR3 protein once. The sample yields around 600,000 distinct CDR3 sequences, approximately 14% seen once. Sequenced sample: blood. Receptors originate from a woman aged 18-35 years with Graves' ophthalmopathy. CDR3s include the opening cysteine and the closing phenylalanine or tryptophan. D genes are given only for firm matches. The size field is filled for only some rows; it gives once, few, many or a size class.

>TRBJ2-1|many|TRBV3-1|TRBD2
TGTGCCAGCAGCCAAGTCTGGGGGAAAGCGGGAGTATACAATGAGCAGTTCTTC
CASSQVWGKAGVYNEQFF
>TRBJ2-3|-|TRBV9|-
TGTGCCAGCAGCGCCAAAATAACAGATACGCAGTATTTT
CASSAKITDTQYF
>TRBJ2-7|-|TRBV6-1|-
TGTGCCACCGGGCCCAGGATTCGGGAGCAGTACTTC
CATGPRIREQYF
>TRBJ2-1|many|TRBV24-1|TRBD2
TGTGCCACCAGTGATTTGCACGGGACTACGATCAATGAGCAGTTCTTC
CATSDLHGTTINEQFF
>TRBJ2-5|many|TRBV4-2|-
TGTGCCAGCAGCCAAGACGGCAGCAGACAAGAGACCCAGTACTTC
CASSQDGSRQETQYF
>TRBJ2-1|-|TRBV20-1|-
TGCAGTGCACGGACCGGGATCAATGAGCAGTTCTTC
CSARTGINEQFF
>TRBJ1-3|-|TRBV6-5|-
TGTGCCAGCAGTTACTCTGGCTCTGGAAACACCATATATTTT
CASSYSGSGNTIYF
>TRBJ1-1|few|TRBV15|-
TGTGCCACCAGCAGCGGCCGGGCCATGAACACTGAAGCTTTCTTT
CATSSGRAMNTEAFF
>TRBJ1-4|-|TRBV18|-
TGTGCCAGCTCACCACCCGGGGTCGGAGAAAAACTGTTTTTT
CASSPPGVGEKLFF
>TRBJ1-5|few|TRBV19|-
TGTGCCAGTAGTTCCGGGGCAGGGGTCCGGAATCAGCCCCAGCATTTT
CASSSGAGVRNQPQHF
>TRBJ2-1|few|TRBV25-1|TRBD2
TGTGCCAGCAGTGATTGGGGACTAGCGTCTGACAATGAGCAGTTCTTC
CASSDWGLASDNEQFF
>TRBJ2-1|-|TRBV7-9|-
TGTGCCAGCAGCTACAGGCGGATCAGGGGTTCGGATGAGCAGTTCTTC
CASSYRRIRGSDEQFF
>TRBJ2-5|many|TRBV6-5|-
TGTGCCAGCAGTTACCATAGCGGAGGGGGCGAGACCCAGTACTTC
CASSYHSGGGETQYF